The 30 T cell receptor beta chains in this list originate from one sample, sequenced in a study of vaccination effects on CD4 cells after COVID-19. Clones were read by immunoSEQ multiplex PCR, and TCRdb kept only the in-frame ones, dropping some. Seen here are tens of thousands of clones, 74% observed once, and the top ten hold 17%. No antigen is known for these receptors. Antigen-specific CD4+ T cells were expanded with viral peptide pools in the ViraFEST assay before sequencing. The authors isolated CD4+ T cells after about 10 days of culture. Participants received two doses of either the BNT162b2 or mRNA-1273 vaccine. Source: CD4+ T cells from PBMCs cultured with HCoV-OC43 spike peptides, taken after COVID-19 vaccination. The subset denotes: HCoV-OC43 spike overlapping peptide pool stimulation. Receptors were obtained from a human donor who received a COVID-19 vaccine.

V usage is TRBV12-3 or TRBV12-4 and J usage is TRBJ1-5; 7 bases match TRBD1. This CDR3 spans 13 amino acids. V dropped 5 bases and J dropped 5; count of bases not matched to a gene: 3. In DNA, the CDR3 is TGTGCCAGCAGTGCGGACAGGCATCAGCCCCAGCATTTT. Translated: CASSADRHQPQHF.

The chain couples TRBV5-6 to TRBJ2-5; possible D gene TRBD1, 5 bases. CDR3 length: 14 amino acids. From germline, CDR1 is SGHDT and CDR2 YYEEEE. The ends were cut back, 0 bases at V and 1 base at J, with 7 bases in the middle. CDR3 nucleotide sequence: TGTGCCAGCAGCTTGGAGGGGTTCCAAGAGACCCAGTACTTC. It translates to CASSLEGFQETQYF.

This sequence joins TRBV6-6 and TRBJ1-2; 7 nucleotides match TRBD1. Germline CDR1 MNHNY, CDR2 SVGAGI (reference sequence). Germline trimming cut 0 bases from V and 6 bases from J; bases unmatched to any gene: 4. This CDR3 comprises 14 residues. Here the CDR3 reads CASSYSGQENGYTF. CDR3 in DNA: TGTGCCAGCAGTTACTCTGGACAGGAAAATGGCTACACCTTC.

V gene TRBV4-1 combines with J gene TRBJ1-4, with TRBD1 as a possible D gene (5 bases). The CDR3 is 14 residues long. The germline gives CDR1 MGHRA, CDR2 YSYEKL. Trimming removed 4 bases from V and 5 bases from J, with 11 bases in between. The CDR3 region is CASSRGTGNEKLFF. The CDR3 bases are TGCGCCAGCAGCCGGGGGACCGGGAATGAAAAACTGTTTTTT.

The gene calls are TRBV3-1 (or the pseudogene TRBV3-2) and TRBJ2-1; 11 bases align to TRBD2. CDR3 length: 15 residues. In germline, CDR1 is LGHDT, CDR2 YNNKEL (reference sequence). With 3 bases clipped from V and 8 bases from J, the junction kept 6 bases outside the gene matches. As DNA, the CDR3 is TGTGCCAGCAGCCAGAATAGCGGGGGGGGGTATGAGCAGTTCTTC. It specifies CASSQNSGGGYEQFF.

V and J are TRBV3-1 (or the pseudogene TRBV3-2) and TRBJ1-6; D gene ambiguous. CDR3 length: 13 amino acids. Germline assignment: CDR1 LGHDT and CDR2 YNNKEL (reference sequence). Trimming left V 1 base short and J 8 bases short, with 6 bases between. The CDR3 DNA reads TGTGCCAGCAGCCAAGGAAAAGATTCACCCCTCCACTTT. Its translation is CASSQGKDSPLHF.

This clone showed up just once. Here the CDR3 reads CASSLAVQGVGRETQYF. For the CDR3, the DNA is TGTGCCAGCAGCTTAGCGGTACAGGGTGTGGGACGAGAGACCCAGTACTTC. J is TRBJ2-5 and V is TRBV7-9, with D possibly matching TRBD1 (6 bases). Trimming pared 0 bases from V and 4 bases from J, leaving 18 bases between. This CDR3 is 17 amino acids long. The germline CDR1 and CDR2 sequences are SEHNR and FQNEAQ (reference sequence).

CDR3 DNA sequence: TGTGCCAGCAGTTTCGTAGGGGCCAACGTCCTGACTTTC. This sequence encodes CASSFVGANVLTF. The gene calls are TRBV5-6 and TRBJ2-6, with unresolved D. CDR3 size: 13 residues. The V end lost 5 bases, the J end lost 4 bases, and 7 bases lay between the germline ends. Germline V gene lookup returns CDR1 SGHDT and CDR2 YYEEEE.

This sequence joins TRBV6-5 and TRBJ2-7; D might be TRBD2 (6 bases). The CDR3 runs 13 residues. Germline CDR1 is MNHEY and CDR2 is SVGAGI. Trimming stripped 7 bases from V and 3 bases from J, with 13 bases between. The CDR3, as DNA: TGTGCCAGCACCAAAGACGGGAGCTACGAGCAGTACTTC. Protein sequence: CASTKDGSYEQYF.

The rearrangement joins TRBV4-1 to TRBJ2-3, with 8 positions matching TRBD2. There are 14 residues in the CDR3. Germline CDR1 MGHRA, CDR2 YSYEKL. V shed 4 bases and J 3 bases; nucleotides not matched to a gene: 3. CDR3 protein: CASSRPGGTDTQYF. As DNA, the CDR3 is TGCGCCAGCAGCCGCCCGGGAGGGACAGATACGCAGTATTTT.

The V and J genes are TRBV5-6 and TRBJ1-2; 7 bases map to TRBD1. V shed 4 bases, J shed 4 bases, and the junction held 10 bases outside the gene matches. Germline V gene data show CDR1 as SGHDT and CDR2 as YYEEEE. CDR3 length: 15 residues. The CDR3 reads CASSAQGKGAYGYTF. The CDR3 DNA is TGTGCCAGCAGCGCACAGGGGAAGGGAGCCTATGGCTACACCTTC.

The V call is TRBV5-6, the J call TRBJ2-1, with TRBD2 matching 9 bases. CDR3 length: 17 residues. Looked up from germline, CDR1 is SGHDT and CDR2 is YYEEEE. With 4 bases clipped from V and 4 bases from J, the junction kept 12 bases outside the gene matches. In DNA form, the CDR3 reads TGTGCCAGCAGCCGGCGGAGCGGCGGGGGGGCTTACAATGAGCAGTTCTTC. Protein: CASSRRSGGGAYNEQFF.

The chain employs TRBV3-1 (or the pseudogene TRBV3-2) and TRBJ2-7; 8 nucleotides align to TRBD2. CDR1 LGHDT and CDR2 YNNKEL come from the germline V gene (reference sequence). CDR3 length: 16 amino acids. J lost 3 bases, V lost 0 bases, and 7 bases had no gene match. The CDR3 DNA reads TGTGCCAGCAGCCAAGATACGGCTAGCGGGCGCTACGAGCAGTACTTC. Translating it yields CASSQDTASGRYEQYF.

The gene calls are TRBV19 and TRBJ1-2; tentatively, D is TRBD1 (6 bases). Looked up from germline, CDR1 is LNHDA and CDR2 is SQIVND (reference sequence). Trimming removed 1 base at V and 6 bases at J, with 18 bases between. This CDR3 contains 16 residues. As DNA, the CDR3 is TGTGCCAGTAGTATAGCGGAACGACAGGTCGAACATGGCTACACCTTC. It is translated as CASSIAERQVEHGYTF.

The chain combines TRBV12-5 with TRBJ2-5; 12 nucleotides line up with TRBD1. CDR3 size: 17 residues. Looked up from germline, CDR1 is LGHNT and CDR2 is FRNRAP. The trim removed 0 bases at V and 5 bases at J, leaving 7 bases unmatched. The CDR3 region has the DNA TGTGCTAGTGGTTTGGTACCCTTGGGACAGGGGGCTGAGACCCAGTACTTC. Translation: CASGLVPLGQGAETQYF.

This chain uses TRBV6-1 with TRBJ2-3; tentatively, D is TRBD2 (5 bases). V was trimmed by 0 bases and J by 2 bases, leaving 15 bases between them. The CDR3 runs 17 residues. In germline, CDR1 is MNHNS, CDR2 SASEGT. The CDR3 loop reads CASSEAQVGGLTDTQYF. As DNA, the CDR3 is TGTGCCAGCAGTGAAGCCCAAGTTGGCGGACTCACAGATACGCAGTATTTT.

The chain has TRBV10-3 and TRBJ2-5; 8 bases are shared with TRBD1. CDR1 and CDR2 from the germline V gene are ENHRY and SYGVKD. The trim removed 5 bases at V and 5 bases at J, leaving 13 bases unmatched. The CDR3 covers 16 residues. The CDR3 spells CAISPQGQGGRETQYF. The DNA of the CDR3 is TGTGCCATCAGTCCACAAGGACAGGGCGGTCGGGAGACCCAGTACTTC.

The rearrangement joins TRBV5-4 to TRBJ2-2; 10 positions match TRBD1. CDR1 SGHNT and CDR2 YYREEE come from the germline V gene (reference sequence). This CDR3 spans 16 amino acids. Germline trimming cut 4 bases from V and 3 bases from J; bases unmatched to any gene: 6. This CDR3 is CASSPRTGGDTGELFF. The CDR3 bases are TGTGCCAGCAGCCCCCGGACAGGGGGTGACACCGGGGAGCTGTTTTTT. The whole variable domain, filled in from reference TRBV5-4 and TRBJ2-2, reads ETGVTQSPTHLIKTRGQQVTLRCSSQSGHNTVSWYQQALGQGPQFIFQYYREEENGRGNFPPRFSGLQFPNYSSELNVNALELDDSALYLCASSPRTGGDTGELFFGEGSRLTVL.

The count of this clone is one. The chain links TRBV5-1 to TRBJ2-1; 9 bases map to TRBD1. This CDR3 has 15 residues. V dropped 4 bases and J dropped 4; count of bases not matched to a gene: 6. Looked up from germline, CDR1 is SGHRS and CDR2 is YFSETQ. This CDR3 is CASSLRDRDYNEQFF. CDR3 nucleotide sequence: TGCGCCAGCAGCCTCCGGGACAGGGATTACAATGAGCAGTTCTTC.

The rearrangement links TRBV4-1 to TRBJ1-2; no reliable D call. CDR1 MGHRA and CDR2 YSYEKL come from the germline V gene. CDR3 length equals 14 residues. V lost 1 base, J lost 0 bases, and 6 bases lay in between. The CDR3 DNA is TGCGCCAGCAGCCAAGTACAGACTAACTATGGCTACACCTTC. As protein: CASSQVQTNYGYTF.

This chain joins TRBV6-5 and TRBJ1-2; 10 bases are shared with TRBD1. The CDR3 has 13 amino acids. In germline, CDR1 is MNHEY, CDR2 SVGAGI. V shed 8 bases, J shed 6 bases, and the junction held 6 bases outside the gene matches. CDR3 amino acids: CASVKTGGHGYTF. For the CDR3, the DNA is TGTGCCAGCGTAAAGACAGGGGGCCATGGCTACACCTTC.

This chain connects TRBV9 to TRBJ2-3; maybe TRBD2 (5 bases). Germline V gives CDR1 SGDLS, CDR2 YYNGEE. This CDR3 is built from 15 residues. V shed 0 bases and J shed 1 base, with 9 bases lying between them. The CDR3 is CASSVGSGRTDTQYF. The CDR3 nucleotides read TGTGCCAGCAGCGTAGGCAGCGGACGCACAGATACGCAGTATTTT.

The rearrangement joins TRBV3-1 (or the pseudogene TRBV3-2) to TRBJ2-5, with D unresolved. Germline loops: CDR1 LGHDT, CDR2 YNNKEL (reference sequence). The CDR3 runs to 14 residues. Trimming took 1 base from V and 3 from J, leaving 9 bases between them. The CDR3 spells CASSQGIDKETQYF. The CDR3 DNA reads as TGTGCCAGCAGCCAAGGAATCGATAAAGAGACCCAGTACTTC.

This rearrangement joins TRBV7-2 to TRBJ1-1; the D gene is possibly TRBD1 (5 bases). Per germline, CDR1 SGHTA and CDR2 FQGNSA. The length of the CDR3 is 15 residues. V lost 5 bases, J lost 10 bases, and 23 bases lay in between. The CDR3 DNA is TGTGCCAGCAGCGATACGGGTTGGGGGGGTGAGGGAGCTTTCTTT. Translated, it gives CASSDTGWGGEGAFF. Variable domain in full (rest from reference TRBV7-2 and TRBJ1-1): GAGVSQSPSNKVTEKGKDVELRCDPISGHTALYWYRQSLGQGLEFLIYFQGNSAPDKSGLPSDRFSAERTGGSVSTLTIQRTQQEDSAVYLCASSDTGWGGEGAFFGQGTRLTVV.

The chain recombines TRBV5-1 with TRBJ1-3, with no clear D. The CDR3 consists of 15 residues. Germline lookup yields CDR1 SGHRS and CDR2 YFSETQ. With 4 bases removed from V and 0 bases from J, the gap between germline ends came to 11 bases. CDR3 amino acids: CASSGSGLSGNTIYF. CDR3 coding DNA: TGCGCCAGCAGCGGCAGCGGACTCTCTGGAAACACCATATATTTT.

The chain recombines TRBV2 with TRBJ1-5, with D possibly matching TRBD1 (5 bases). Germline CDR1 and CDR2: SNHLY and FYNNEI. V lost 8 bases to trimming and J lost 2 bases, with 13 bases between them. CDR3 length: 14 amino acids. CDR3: CASGAERGNQPQHF. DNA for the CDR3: TGTGCCAGCGGGGCAGAGAGAGGCAATCAGCCCCAGCATTTT. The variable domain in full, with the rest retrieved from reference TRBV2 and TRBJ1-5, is EPEVTQTPSHQVTQMGQEVILRCVPISNHLYFYWYRQILGQKVEFLVSFYNNEISEKSEIFDDQFSVERPDGSNFTLKIRSTKLEDSAMYFCASGAERGNQPQHFGDGTRLSIL.

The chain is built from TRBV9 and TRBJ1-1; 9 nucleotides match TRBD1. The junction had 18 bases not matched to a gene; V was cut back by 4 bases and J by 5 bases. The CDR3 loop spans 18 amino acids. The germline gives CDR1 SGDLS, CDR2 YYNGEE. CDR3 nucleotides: TGTGCCAGCAGCCCCCCTAAGGGACAGGGAAACGGAACAACTGAAGCTTTCTTT. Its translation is CASSPPKGQGNGTTEAFF.

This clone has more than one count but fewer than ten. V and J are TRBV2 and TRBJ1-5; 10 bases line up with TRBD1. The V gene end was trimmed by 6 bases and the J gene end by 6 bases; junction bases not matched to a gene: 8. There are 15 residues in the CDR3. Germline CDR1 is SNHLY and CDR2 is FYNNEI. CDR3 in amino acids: CASSLTGGEGQPQHF. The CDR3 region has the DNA TGTGCCAGCAGCCTGACAGGGGGCGAGGGTCAGCCCCAGCATTTT.

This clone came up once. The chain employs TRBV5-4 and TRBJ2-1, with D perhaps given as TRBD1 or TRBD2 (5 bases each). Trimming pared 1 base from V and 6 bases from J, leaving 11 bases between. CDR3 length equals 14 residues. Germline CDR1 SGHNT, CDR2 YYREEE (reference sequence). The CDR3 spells CASSLSGLVNEQFF. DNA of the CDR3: TGTGCCAGCAGCTTGTCGGGGCTAGTCAATGAGCAGTTCTTC. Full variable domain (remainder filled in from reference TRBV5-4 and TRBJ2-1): ETGVTQSPTHLIKTRGQQVTLRCSSQSGHNTVSWYQQALGQGPQFIFQYYREEENGRGNFPPRFSGLQFPNYSSELNVNALELDDSALYLCASSLSGLVNEQFFGPGTRLTVL.

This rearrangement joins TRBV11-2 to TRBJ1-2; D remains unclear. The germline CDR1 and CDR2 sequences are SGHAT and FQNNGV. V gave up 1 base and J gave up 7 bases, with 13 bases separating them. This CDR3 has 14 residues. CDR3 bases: TGTGCCAGCAGCTTAGGCTTGAGGGAGAGTGGCTACACCTTC. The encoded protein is CASSLGLRESGYTF.